These 26 T cell receptor beta chains were all obtained from the same sample, sequenced in a study of T-cell memory formation after mild COVID-19. Each CDR3 protein gets one entry after TCRdb re-called the 5' RACE reads with MiXCR. The table includes 250,000 to 300,000 distinct CDR3 sequences, around 15% detected once. Sequencing was performed on PBMCs or a T cell subset sorted from them (not recorded which). Source of these receptors: a man aged 18-30 years who had mild COVID-19 (a few samples of this study predate the infection). Cell type and time point are not known.

The chain is built from TRBV20-1 and TRBJ2-5; no reliable D call. Trimming took off 3 bases at V and 5 bases at J, with 7 bases between the two ends. The CDR3 has 11 residues. The germline V gene has CDR1 DFQATT and CDR2 SNEGSKA (reference sequence). CDR3 bases: TGCAGTGCTAGGAAGGAGGAGACCCAGTACTTC. This sequence encodes CSARKEETQYF.

This sequence joins TRBV15 and TRBJ1-5, with 7 bases aligning to TRBD1. The V and J ends lost 0 bases and 0 bases, in that order; junction bases with no gene match: 11. The CDR3 loop spans 19 amino acids. The germline gives CDR1 LNHNV, CDR2 YYDKDF (reference sequence). In nucleotides, the CDR3 is TGTGCCACCAGCAGAGATATATCGGACAGGACTTATAGCAATCAGCCCCAGCATTTT. Its protein product is CATSRDISDRTYSNQPQHF. The full variable domain, its missing parts supplied by reference TRBV15 and TRBJ1-5, is DAMVIQNPRYQVTQFGKPVTLSCSQTLNHNVMYWYQQKSSQAPKLLFHYYDKDFNNEADTPDNFQSRRPNTSFCFLDIRSPGLGDTAMYLCATSRDISDRTYSNQPQHFGDGTRLSIL.

The chain combines TRBV21-1 with TRBJ2-3; no check of the table's D call, TRBD2, against the DNA was made. TRBV21-1 is deemed a pseudogene. This CDR3 is built from 16 residues. This CDR3 is CASSPPGTSTTDTQYF. CDR3 in DNA: TGTGCCAGCAGCCCCCCCGGGACTAGCACAACAGATACGCAGTATTTT.

This clonotype was counted only a few times. The chain employs TRBV3-1 and TRBJ1-2; D possibly corresponds to TRBD1 (5 bases). This CDR3 spans 13 amino acids. The germline gives CDR1 LGHDT, CDR2 YNNKEL (reference sequence). The V gene lost 2 bases and the J gene lost 8 bases, with 12 bases spanning the gap. The CDR3, as DNA: TGTGCCAGCAGCCAACCGAGGGGACCAGGCTACACCTTC. Its translation: CASSQPRGPGYTF.

The sample holds a few counts of this clonotype. This rearrangement joins TRBV5-1 to TRBJ2-5; D gene unclear. The V end lost 4 bases, the J end lost 3 bases, and 16 bases lay between the germline ends. This CDR3 has 15 residues. Germline V gene sequence: CDR1 SGHRS, CDR2 YFSETQ. The CDR3 DNA sequence: TGCGCCAGCAGCCCCCTCCCAGGAGCTGAAGAGACCCAGTACTTC. This gives the protein CASSPLPGAEETQYF.

J is TRBJ1-2 and V is TRBV5-1; D is unresolved. The CDR3 extends over 12 amino acids. With 1 base removed from V and 7 bases from J, the gap between germline ends came to 8 bases. Germline V gene data show CDR1 as SGHRS and CDR2 as YFSETQ. The CDR3 coding sequence is TGCGCCAGCAGCTTGTTCGATGGTGGCTACACCTTC. Protein: CASSLFDGGYTF.

This clonotype was seen a handful of times. The chain uses TRBV20-1 and TRBJ1-3, with TRBD1 matching 8 bases. The CDR3 has 15 residues. The V segment lost 1 base and the J segment 4 bases; nucleotides outside the gene matches: 6. Looked up from germline, CDR1 is DFQATT and CDR2 is SNEGSKA (reference sequence). The CDR3 coding sequence is TGCAGTGCTAGAGGAGCAGGGGGCGTGGGAAACACCATATATTTT. Its translation is CSARGAGGVGNTIYF.

The CDR3 coding sequence is TGTGCCAGCAGTTACACCGACCCGGGACCGCAGCATTTT. This codes for CASSYTDPGPQHF. This chain uses TRBV6-2 or TRBV6-3 with TRBJ1-5; maybe TRBD1 (5 bases). The germline V gene encodes CDR1 MNHEY and CDR2 SVGEGT. V was cut by 2 bases and J by 13 bases, with 15 bases left in between. The CDR3 spans 13 residues.

This clonotype was counted at least ten times. In DNA form, the CDR3 reads TGCGCCAGCAGCTTGGAACAGGAGCAGTTCTTC. It is translated as CASSLEQEQFF. The chain has TRBV5-1 and TRBJ2-1; D is unresolved. V dropped 0 bases and J dropped 10 bases, with 5 bases sitting between them. Germline assignment: CDR1 SGHRS and CDR2 YFSETQ. The CDR3 sequence is 11 residues long.

This clonotype was counted between two and nine times. This rearrangement joins TRBV20-1 to TRBJ1-6; D may be TRBD1 (5 bases). The CDR3 length is 15 residues. Trimming took 6 bases from V and 9 from J, leaving 21 bases between them. Germline V gene lookup returns CDR1 DFQATT and CDR2 SNEGSKA (reference sequence). Written as DNA, the CDR3 is TGCAGTGCCGCGTTGCAGGGCAGGATGTCTTCACCCCTCCACTTT. Translation: CSAALQGRMSSPLHF.

The rearrangement joins TRBV5-6 to TRBJ2-7; 11 bases are shared with TRBD2. The CDR3 runs to 16 residues. V lost 0 bases, J lost 0 bases, and 2 bases stayed unmatched. Germline V gives CDR1 SGHDT, CDR2 YYEEEE. CDR3 sequence: CASSLASGGYSYEQYV. The DNA of the CDR3 is TGTGCCAGCAGCTTGGCTAGCGGGGGGTACTCCTACGAGCAGTACGTC.

This clonotype came up a few times. The genes are TRBV3-1 and TRBJ2-6; D remains unclear. CDR3 length equals 16 residues. Per germline, CDR1 LGHDT and CDR2 YNNKEL (reference sequence). V was trimmed by 6 bases and J by 2 bases, leaving 14 bases between them. The CDR3 DNA follows: TGTGCCAGCAGTCCATACATAGCCCCTGGGGCCAACGTCCTGACTTTC. Translated, it gives CASSPYIAPGANVLTF. Combining the CDR3 with reference TRBV3-1 and TRBJ2-6 gives the whole variable domain DTAVSQTPKYLVTQMGNDKSIKCEQNLGHDTMYWYKQDSKKFLKIMFSYNNKELIINETVPNRFSPKSPDKAHLNLHINSLELGDSAVYFCASSPYIAPGANVLTFGAGSRLTVL.

The rearrangement joins TRBV5-4 to TRBJ2-1; 11 bases line up with TRBD2. Trimming took 2 bases from V and 6 from J; bases not matched to a gene: 10. The CDR3 extends over 17 amino acids. Looked up from germline, CDR1 is SGHNT and CDR2 is YYREEE (reference sequence). The CDR3 nucleotides read TGTGCCAGCAGCTTCCTAGCGGGGGGTACTACGGCCAATGAGCAGTTCTTC. It is translated as CASSFLAGGTTANEQFF.

The chain uses TRBV24-1 and TRBJ1-2; the D gene is possibly TRBD1 (6 bases). From germline, CDR1 is KGHDR and CDR2 SFDVKD. The CDR3 covers 16 residues. The V gene lost 3 bases and the J gene lost 4 bases, with 17 bases spanning the gap. CDR3 DNA sequence: TGTGCCACCAGTGATCCGTCGGGGGGCCAATCCTATGGCTACACCTTC. Translating it yields CATSDPSGGQSYGYTF.

This clonotype was seen a few times. This chain uses TRBV29-1 with TRBJ2-5, with 13 positions matching TRBD2. The V and J ends lost 7 bases and 5 bases, in that order; junction bases with no gene match: 7. Germline V CDR1 and CDR2: SQVTM, ANQGSEA. The CDR3 has 14 amino acids. The CDR3 protein is CSEGTSGARETQYF. The CDR3 bases are TGCAGCGAAGGGACTAGCGGGGCCCGGGAGACCCAGTACTTC.

This clonotype turned up a few times. V and J are TRBV10-3 and TRBJ1-3; 7 nucleotides line up with TRBD1. J lost 0 bases, V lost 4 bases, and 3 bases had no gene match. CDR1 ENHRY and CDR2 SYGVKD come from the germline V gene. The CDR3 totals 15 residues. As DNA, the CDR3 is TGTGCCATCAGTGGCCGGGACAGCTCTGGAAACACCATATATTTT. Amino acid sequence: CAISGRDSSGNTIYF.

This clonotype was counted only a few times. The rearrangement joins TRBV9 to TRBJ2-7; a weak D match, TRBD1 (6 bases). In germline, CDR1 is SGDLS, CDR2 YYNGEE. V was trimmed by 0 bases and J by 6 bases, leaving 13 bases between them. The CDR3 covers 14 residues. The CDR3 region has the DNA TGTGCCAGCAGCGTAGACAGGGCGATGCCCGAGCAGTACTTC. This encodes CASSVDRAMPEQYF.

The CDR3, as DNA: TGTGCCAGCTCAGACTCCGATGAGCAGTTCTTC. Translation: CASSDSDEQFF. The chain joins TRBV11-2 to TRBJ2-1; D gene unclear. The CDR3 is 11 residues long. Germline V gene sequence: CDR1 SGHAT, CDR2 FQNNGV. The germline V and J ends were trimmed by 8 bases and 8 bases, with 10 bases remaining between them.

CDR3 in DNA: TGCGCCAGCAGCTTGGGGAGAGGTGTGGACGAGCAGTACTTC. Translated, it gives CASSLGRGVDEQYF. The chain joins TRBV5-1 to TRBJ2-7; D is undetermined. V lost 0 bases and J lost 5, with 12 bases in between. Germline values: CDR1 SGHRS, CDR2 YFSETQ. The CDR3 sequence is 14 residues long.

The CDR3 DNA sequence: TGCGCCAGCAGCCGCGAGCCGTCGGGTGAGCAGTTCTTC. Its protein is CASSREPSGEQFF. V usage is TRBV5-1 and J usage is TRBJ2-1; D unresolved. The CDR3 consists of 13 residues. V shed 4 bases and J shed 9 bases, with 14 bases lying between them. Germline V gene sequence: CDR1 SGHRS, CDR2 YFSETQ.

This clonotype appeared a few times. The rearrangement joins TRBV20-1 to TRBJ2-3; 13 bases fit TRBD2. This CDR3 has 15 amino acids. The germline CDR1 and CDR2 sequences are DFQATT and SNEGSKA (reference sequence). The ends lost 5 bases at V and 1 base at J; junction bases unmatched: 3. The CDR3 loop reads CSAPTSGGGTDTQYF. Here the CDR3 DNA reads TGCAGTGCTCCTACTAGCGGGGGGGGCACAGATACGCAGTATTTT.

There are a few counts of this clonotype. The chain combines TRBV12-3 or TRBV12-4 with TRBJ2-7; D might be TRBD1 or TRBD2, each matching 5 bases. The V gene lost 6 bases and the J gene lost 3 bases, with 9 bases spanning the gap. This CDR3 is built from 12 residues. This CDR3 reads CASRRDLYEQYF. CDR3 DNA sequence: TGTGCCAGCAGAAGGGACCTCTACGAGCAGTACTTC.

The table lists this clonotype with many counts. V is TRBV5-4 and J is TRBJ2-7; D remains unclear. CDR3 length: 13 amino acids. V was shortened by 4 bases and J by 9 bases, with 17 bases between the two germline ends. CDR1 SGHNT and CDR2 YYREEE come from the germline V gene (reference sequence). CDR3 protein: CASSEAGVQPQYF. For the CDR3, the DNA is TGTGCCAGCAGCGAAGCTGGGGTTCAGCCGCAGTACTTC.

The rearrangement joins TRBV7-9 to TRBJ2-7; D uncertain. The CDR3 length is 12 residues. In germline, CDR1 is SEHNR, CDR2 FQNEAQ (reference sequence). Trimming cost V 7 bases and J 3 bases, with 10 bases left between them. CDR3 DNA sequence: TGTGCCAGCACCAAGCCGGGCTACGAGCAGTACTTC. It encodes CASTKPGYEQYF.

In this sample, this clonotype turned up a few times. The chain joins TRBV11-2 to TRBJ2-3; D is unclear. Per the germline V gene, CDR1 is SGHAT and CDR2 is FQNNGV. V was shortened by 6 bases and J by 2 bases, with 9 bases between the two germline ends. The CDR3 loop spans 13 amino acids. The CDR3 sequence is CASRNPATDTQYF. The CDR3 bases are TGTGCCAGCAGGAACCCCGCCACAGATACGCAGTATTTT.

This clonotype was seen a few times. The chain links TRBV9 to TRBJ2-3, with D possibly matching TRBD1 (5 bases). The CDR3 runs to 15 residues. Germline V gene data show CDR1 as SGDLS and CDR2 as YYNGEE. V was shortened by 4 bases and J by 9 bases, with 21 bases between the two germline ends. The CDR3, as DNA: TGTGCCAGCAGCACCCAGAGCCTCAGGGTCGGGACGCAGTATTTT. Translated: CASSTQSLRVGTQYF.